This passage covers 25 T cell receptor beta chains from one sample sequenced in a study of cytomegalovirus exposure and HLA in healthy donors. The PCR contained 60 Vbeta and 13 Jbeta primers. Using immunoSEQ multiplex PCR, the repertoire was profiled, and TCRdb retains in-frame clones only, with some absent. The table shows about 190,000 clones, with 80% to 85% occurring only once. The sequenced sample was PBMCs. These receptors were obtained from a woman aged 30 to 39 in good health and CMV-seronegative.

The V and J genes are TRBV9 and TRBJ1-6, with a possible D match to TRBD1 (5 bases). Germline V CDR1 and CDR2: SGDLS, YYNGEE. The length of the CDR3 is 18 residues. V dropped 4 bases and J dropped 1 base, with 18 bases sitting between them. The CDR3 loop reads CASSKGQGEKSYNSPLHF. The CDR3 DNA reads as TGTGCCAGCAGCAAAGGCCAGGGTGAAAAGTCCTATAATTCACCCCTCCACTTT.

The chain uses TRBV28 and TRBJ1-5, with 7 bases that match TRBD1. Germline CDR1 reads MDHEN; CDR2 reads SYDVKM. CDR3 size: 14 residues. V dropped 5 bases and J dropped 9; count of bases not matched to a gene: 10. This CDR3 reads CASSPAGGLWPQHF. CDR3 nucleotides: TGTGCCAGCAGTCCTGCAGGGGGGTTATGGCCCCAGCATTTT. The full variable domain, in which reference TRBV28 and TRBJ1-5 provide the parts outside the CDR3, is DVKVTQSSRYLVKRTGEKVFLECVQDMDHENMFWYRQDPGLGLRLIYFSYDVKMKEKGDIPEGYSVSREKKERFSLILESASTNQTSMYLCASSPAGGLWPQHFGDGTRLSIL.

The rearrangement uses TRBV5-4 and TRBJ1-1; TRBD1 matches 11 bases. Germline CDR1 reads SGHNT; CDR2 reads YYREEE (reference sequence). J gave up 4 bases and V 6 bases, and 8 bases lay outside the gene matches. This CDR3 region has 15 residues. This CDR3 reads CASTHAGTGGTEAFF. In nucleotides, the CDR3 is TGTGCCAGCACCCACGCGGGGACAGGGGGCACTGAAGCTTTCTTT.

J is TRBJ1-1 and V is TRBV5-1; 8 bases are a match to TRBD1. The germline CDR1 and CDR2 sequences are SGHRS and YFSETQ. The CDR3 has 15 amino acids. V lost 3 bases and J lost 5; bases outside the gene matches: 9. The CDR3 region is CASSWTTGVGTEAFF. The CDR3 DNA reads TGCGCCAGCAGCTGGACGACAGGGGTTGGAACTGAAGCTTTCTTT.

V usage is TRBV19 and J usage is TRBJ2-7; 11 nucleotides align to TRBD2. V lost 3 bases, J lost 1 base, and 2 bases stayed unmatched. The CDR3 contains 15 residues. The germline CDR1 and CDR2 sequences are LNHDA and SQIVND (reference sequence). CDR3 in amino acids: CASSMTSGVSYEQYF. The CDR3 DNA follows: TGTGCCAGTAGTATGACTAGCGGGGTTTCCTACGAGCAGTACTTC.

The V gene is TRBV5-4, the J gene TRBJ2-3; weak D call: TRBD1 (5 bases). The CDR3 is 17 amino acids. V was trimmed by 1 base and J by 6 bases, leaving 21 bases between them. Germline V gives CDR1 SGHNT, CDR2 YYREEE (reference sequence). The DNA of the CDR3 is TGTGCCAGCAGCTTGAGTATCCGGACAACCACGTGGGATACGCAGTATTTT. Protein sequence: CASSLSIRTTTWDTQYF.

The sample holds a few counts of this clone. This chain connects TRBV28 to TRBJ2-3, with D tentatively TRBD1 (6 bases). The germline V gene encodes CDR1 MDHEN and CDR2 SYDVKM. V was cut by 2 bases and J by 0 bases, with 12 bases left in between. This CDR3 spans 16 amino acids. CDR3 amino acids: CASSLGWGPSTDTQYF. The CDR3 coding sequence is TGTGCCAGCAGTTTAGGTTGGGGGCCTAGCACAGATACGCAGTATTTT.

This sequence joins TRBV6-5 and TRBJ2-7, with 10 nucleotides matching TRBD2. After removal of 5 bases from V and 0 bases from J, the junction contained 4 bases not matched to a gene. Germline values: CDR1 MNHEY, CDR2 SVGAGI. The CDR3 loop spans 15 amino acids. The CDR3 DNA reads as TGTGCCAGCAGTCTTAGCGGGAGGAGCTCCTACGAGCAGTACTTC. This codes for CASSLSGRSSYEQYF.

The chain employs TRBV11-2 and TRBJ1-2; possibly TRBD1 for D (6 bases). Trimming cost V 0 bases and J 5 bases, with 13 bases left between them. The CDR3 is 15 residues long. Germline CDR1 SGHAT, CDR2 FQNNGV. The CDR3 region has the DNA TGTGCCAGCAGCTTAGATCGTCAACAGGGATATGGCTACACCTTC. Encoded protein: CASSLDRQQGYGYTF.

This clone has only a few counts. This sequence joins TRBV14 and TRBJ2-5; TRBD1 might be the D (6 bases). V was trimmed by 6 bases and J by 2 bases, leaving 13 bases between them. CDR3 size: 14 residues. The germline CDR1 and CDR2 sequences are SGHDN and FVKESK. The CDR3 reads CASSRDNIQETQYF. The CDR3 DNA follows: TGTGCCAGCAGTCGGGACAACATACAAGAGACCCAGTACTTC.

V and J are TRBV10-1 and TRBJ2-1, with D tentatively TRBD2 (6 bases). Per germline, CDR1 WNHNN and CDR2 SYGVQD (reference sequence). Trimming shortened V by 5 bases and J by 6 bases, and 14 bases separated the two germline ends. The CDR3 runs 14 residues. The CDR3 here is CASSTASATNEQFF. The CDR3 DNA sequence: TGCGCCAGCAGTACGGCTAGCGCGACCAATGAGCAGTTCTTC.

Comments on this clone: Other DNA sequences in the same sample also yield this CDR3. The V gene is TRBV18, the J gene TRBJ1-1; 7 bases fit TRBD1. This CDR3 region has 16 residues. V trimming: 4 bases; J trimming: 1 base; junction bases outside the gene matches: 9. Germline V lookup: CDR1 KGHSH, CDR2 LQKENI. The CDR3 region has the DNA TGTGCCAGCTCACAAATCGTGACAGGGAGGAACACTGAAGCTTTCTTT. Encoded protein: CASSQIVTGRNTEAFF. The whole variable domain, filled in from reference TRBV18 and TRBJ1-1, reads NAGVMQNPRHLVRRRGQEARLRCSPMKGHSHVYWYRQLPEEGLKFMVYLQKENIIDESGMPKERFSAEFPKEGPSILRIQQVVRGDSAAYFCASSQIVTGRNTEAFFGQGTRLTVV.

V and J are TRBV18 and TRBJ1-1; no definite D call. Germline CDR1 is KGHSH and CDR2 is LQKENI. V lost 3 bases and J 1 base, leaving 12 bases between the germline ends. The CDR3 length is 15 residues. The CDR3 loop reads CASSPRSSQNTEAFF. In DNA form, the CDR3 reads TGTGCCAGCTCACCGCGTTCGAGCCAGAACACTGAAGCTTTCTTT.

DNA for the CDR3: TGTGCCAGCAATCCGGGACTATTGTACAATGAGCAGTTCTTC. This codes for CASNPGLLYNEQFF. This chain joins TRBV27 and TRBJ2-1; 7 bases align to TRBD2. The V gene end was trimmed by 7 bases and the J gene end by 4 bases; junction bases not matched to a gene: 7. The CDR3 is 14 residues long. Germline loops: CDR1 MNHEY, CDR2 SMNVEV (reference sequence).

This clone was seen more than once but under ten times. This chain connects TRBV2 to TRBJ2-1, with 11 bases matching TRBD2. There are 15 residues in the CDR3. The V and J ends lost 2 bases and 15 bases, in that order; junction bases with no gene match: 12. Germline V lookup: CDR1 SNHLY, CDR2 FYNNEI. The DNA for the CDR3 is TGTGCCAGCAGTGAAAGTCGACTAGCGGGAAAGGGTGGGTTCTTC. It codes for CASSESRLAGKGGFF.

The chain combines TRBV29-1 with TRBJ2-5; tentatively, D is TRBD1 (5 bases). The germline V gene encodes CDR1 SQVTM and CDR2 ANQGSEA. This CDR3 region has 14 residues. The V end lost 2 bases, the J end lost 5 bases, and 15 bases lay between the germline ends. Written as DNA, the CDR3 is TGCAGCGTTGAACAGGGCGCGGTTTGGGAGACCCAGTACTTC. Protein: CSVEQGAVWETQYF.

The rearrangement links TRBV11-3 to TRBJ2-1; no clear D. In germline, CDR1 is SGHNT, CDR2 YENEEA. Trimming shortened V by 4 bases and J by 5 bases, and 9 bases separated the two germline ends. The CDR3 length is 13 residues. The CDR3 loop is CASSSPWHNEQFF. In nucleotides, the CDR3 is TGTGCCAGCAGCTCCCCCTGGCACAATGAGCAGTTCTTC.

The rearrangement uses TRBV18 and TRBJ2-1; no clear D. The CDR3 extends over 14 amino acids. CDR1 and CDR2 from the germline V gene are KGHSH and LQKENI. The V and J ends lost 3 bases and 4 bases respectively, with 10 bases between them. As DNA, the CDR3 is TGTGCCAGCTCACCGTTAAACGGGTACAATGAGCAGTTCTTC. Translating gives CASSPLNGYNEQFF.

The V gene is TRBV6-5, the J gene TRBJ2-3; TRBD2 matches 9 bases. J was trimmed by 3 bases and V by 5 bases; bases with no gene match: 6. CDR3 length: 15 amino acids. The germline gives CDR1 MNHEY, CDR2 SVGAGI. DNA for the CDR3: TGTGCCAGCAGTCCGCCTAGCGGGGTTACAGATACGCAGTATTTT. Its translation: CASSPPSGVTDTQYF.

The gene calls are TRBV18 and TRBJ2-2, with 7 bases aligning to TRBD1. The trim removed 6 bases at V and 9 bases at J, leaving 10 bases unmatched. This CDR3 region has 14 residues. Germline V lookup: CDR1 KGHSH, CDR2 LQKENI. The CDR3 DNA reads TGTGCCAGCTCGTCGGACAGGCTTCACCGGGAGCTGTTTTTT. As protein: CASSSDRLHRELFF.

This clone occurred once. This chain joins TRBV11-2 and TRBJ2-3; 9 bases agree with TRBD1. The CDR3 runs to 17 residues. The V gene end was trimmed by 3 bases and the J gene end by 0 bases; junction bases not matched to a gene: 7. Germline V lookup: CDR1 SGHAT, CDR2 FQNNGV. The CDR3 loop is CASSFTWDRASTDTQYF. CDR3 nucleotide sequence: TGTGCCAGCAGCTTCACCTGGGACAGGGCCAGCACAGATACGCAGTATTTT.

The rearrangement links TRBV11-2 to TRBJ2-1; 10 bases map to TRBD2. The germline V gene has CDR1 SGHAT and CDR2 FQNNGV. The V gene end was trimmed by 2 bases and the J gene end by 1 base; junction bases not matched to a gene: 2. The CDR3 is 16 amino acids. For the CDR3, the DNA is TGTGCCAGCAGCTTACTTAGCGGGGGGTCCTACAATGAGCAGTTCTTC. Its translation is CASSLLSGGSYNEQFF.

The chain recombines TRBV30 with TRBJ2-5, with 9 bases aligning to TRBD1. CDR1 and CDR2 (germline): GTSNPN, SVGIG (reference sequence). The junction had 10 bases not matched to a gene; V was cut back by 1 base and J by 4 bases. The CDR3 covers 16 residues. CDR3 DNA sequence: TGTGCCTGGAGTGCCCGGGACAGGGTGTTCAGAGAGACCCAGTACTTC. Amino acid sequence: CAWSARDRVFRETQYF.

This chain joins TRBV19 and TRBJ2-6; TRBD1 aligns across 9 bases. Germline CDR1 LNHDA, CDR2 SQIVND (reference sequence). The CDR3 length is 17 residues. Germline trimming cut 7 bases from V and 1 base from J; bases unmatched to any gene: 8. The CDR3 here is CASNTGQGPSGANVLTF. The CDR3 DNA reads TGTGCCAGTAATACGGGACAGGGACCTTCTGGGGCCAACGTCCTGACTTTC.

Points on this clone: The CDR3 ends on some other residue instead of the conserved phenylalanine or tryptophan, so this is likely a read error. The rearrangement uses TRBV10-1 and TRBJ2-7; D is possibly TRBD1 (5 bases). V gave up 4 bases and J gave up 5 bases, with 12 bases separating them. CDR3 size: 13 residues. Germline V CDR1 and CDR2: WNHNN, SYGVQD (reference sequence). Here the CDR3 DNA reads TGCGCCAGCAGTGCAGGCCAGGGTCACGAGCAGTACCTC. Amino acid sequence: CASSAGQGHEQYL.